The present T cell receptor beta chain was sequenced within a study of shared clonotypes between healthy human individuals. Study-level results: Apart from blood, nothing was sampled; tissue repertoires likely differ. The rarefaction results pointed to incomplete sorted-subset sequencing despite large depth.

V lost 4 bases to trimming and J lost 0 bases, with 11 bases between them. The CDR3 length is 15 residues. Per germline, CDR1 SGHTA and CDR2 FQGTGA. For every subset, genomic DNA was evenly distributed across several immunoSEQ plates. The assay was immunoSEQ multiplex PCR, and TCRdb's table has in-frame clones only and misses some. The sample yields about 110,000 clones, about 63% seen once. About this clone itself: Antigen unknown.

This receptor was taken from a woman aged 25-40 years in good health. This chain uses TRBV7-3 with TRBJ2-3; D ambiguous. Sequencing was done on a sample of memory CD8+ T cells sorted from blood. Subset meaning: CD45RO+ cells pooled with CCR7-negative TemRA cells. The CDR3 DNA reads TGTGCCAGCAGCTCCGCTGGATTTAGCACAGATACGCAGTATTTT. Translated: CASSSAGFSTDTQYF. Together with reference TRBV7-3 and TRBJ2-3, the CDR3 gives the full variable domain: GAGVSQTPSNKVTEKGKYVELRCDPISGHTALYWYRQSLGQGPEFLIYFQGTGAADDSGLPNDRFFAVRPEGSVSTLKIQRTERGDSAVYLCASSSAGFSTDTQYFGPGTRLTVL.